The rows below give T cell receptor beta chains drawn from one sample of a study of blood T cell repertoires in COVID-19. Clones were sequenced by immunoSEQ multiplex PCR, and TCRdb holds only the in-frame ones, with some missing. The sample includes around 210,000 clones, approximately 85% of them seen just once. Sequenced material: peripheral blood. These TCRs come from a man aged 45-60 years with COVID-19, enrolled during active disease. The CDR3 runs from the conserved cysteine through the conserved F or W. A D gene is named only where the DNA matches it firmly. The listing skips clone size in some rows; elsewhere it reads once, few, many or a size class.

abundance: .; j_gene: TRBJ1-5; d_gene: .; v_gene: TRBV2; CDR3nt: TGTGCCAGTCGAGATAGCAATCAGCCCCAGCATTTT; CDR3aa: CASRDSNQPQHF
abundance: .; j_gene: TRBJ2-1; d_gene: TRBD2; v_gene: TRBV5-5; CDR3nt: TGTGCCAGCAGCAAGCAAGCGGGACTCCTCTCCTACAATGAGCAGTTCTTC; CDR3aa: CASSKQAGLLSYNEQFF
abundance: .; j_gene: TRBJ2-7; d_gene: TRBD2; v_gene: TRBV4-1; CDR3nt: TGCGCCAGCAGCCAGAGTCTAGCGGGGGGACTCTACGAGCAGTACTTC; CDR3aa: CASSQSLAGGLYEQYF
abundance: once; j_gene: TRBJ1-1; d_gene: .; v_gene: TRBV6-5; CDR3nt: TGTGCCAGCAGAGCCCCGCGCCGGGGGGGCACTGAAGCTTTCTTT; CDR3aa: CASRAPRRGGTEAFF
abundance: .; j_gene: TRBJ2-7; d_gene: TRBD2; v_gene: TRBV4-3; CDR3nt: TGCGCCAGCAGCCGCGGGAGTGGTGTCAGCTCCTACGAGCAGTACTTC; CDR3aa: CASSRGSGVSSYEQYF
abundance: .; j_gene: TRBJ2-6; d_gene: TRBD2; v_gene: TRBV6-2/TRBV6-3; CDR3nt: TGTGCCAGCAGTTACTTAGGACTAGCGGGGGCCAACGTCCTGACTTTC; CDR3aa: CASSYLGLAGANVLTF
abundance: .; j_gene: TRBJ2-1; d_gene: TRBD2; v_gene: TRBV29-1; CDR3nt: TGCAGCGCCGCCGGGACTAGCGGGGGGCAATACAATGAGCAGTTCTTC; CDR3aa: CSAAGTSGGQYNEQFF
abundance: .; j_gene: TRBJ1-3; d_gene: TRBD1; v_gene: TRBV30; CDR3nt: TGTGCCTGGAGTGTACGGGACAGTTCAATCTCTGGAAACACCATATATTTT; CDR3aa: CAWSVRDSSISGNTIYF
abundance: .; j_gene: TRBJ2-3; d_gene: TRBD1; v_gene: TRBV29-1; CDR3nt: TGCAGCGTTAAACAGGGGGGTGAGGCAGATACGCAGTATTTT; CDR3aa: CSVKQGGEADTQYF
abundance: .; j_gene: TRBJ1-2; d_gene: .; v_gene: TRBV3-1/TRBV3-2; CDR3nt: TGTGCCAGCAGCCAAGTGGGGGGTATTTTTTTCACCTTC; CDR3aa: CASSQVGGIFFTF
abundance: .; j_gene: TRBJ2-5; d_gene: .; v_gene: TRBV5-6; CDR3nt: TGTGCCAGCAGGCCCGTGGACTGGGGAGAGACCCAGTACTTC; CDR3aa: CASRPVDWGETQYF
abundance: .; j_gene: TRBJ2-2; d_gene: .; v_gene: TRBV19; CDR3nt: TGTGCCAGTACGTCCCGTCCCGGGGAGCTGTTTTTT; CDR3aa: CASTSRPGELFF
abundance: once; j_gene: TRBJ2-2; d_gene: TRBD1; v_gene: TRBV9; CDR3nt: TGTGCCAGCAGCCCCGGACAGGGACAGAACACCGGGGAGCTGTTTTTT; CDR3aa: CASSPGQGQNTGELFF
abundance: .; j_gene: TRBJ1-6; d_gene: TRBD1; v_gene: TRBV18; CDR3nt: TGTGCCAGCTCACTCGGACAGGGGGATAATTCACCCCTCCACTTT; CDR3aa: CASSLGQGDNSPLHF
abundance: .; j_gene: TRBJ2-6; d_gene: .; v_gene: TRBV19; CDR3nt: TGTGCCAGTACCATGTCTGGGGCCAACGTCCTGACTTTC; CDR3aa: CASTMSGANVLTF
abundance: .; j_gene: TRBJ1-2; d_gene: TRBD1; v_gene: TRBV24-1; CDR3nt: TGTGCCACCAGTGACTCTAGACAGGGTACGCGTGGCTACACCTTC; CDR3aa: CATSDSRQGTRGYTF
abundance: .; j_gene: TRBJ2-2; d_gene: TRBD1; v_gene: TRBV27; CDR3nt: TGTGCCAGCAGTCAGGACAGGCCCGGGGAGCTGTTTTTT; CDR3aa: CASSQDRPGELFF
abundance: .; j_gene: TRBJ2-7; d_gene: TRBD2; v_gene: TRBV4-2; CDR3nt: TGTGCCAGCAGCGCCGTAGGAACTAGCGGGAGGACTTACGAGCAGTACTTC; CDR3aa: CASSAVGTSGRTYEQYF
abundance: .; j_gene: TRBJ1-4; d_gene: .; v_gene: TRBV24-1; CDR3nt: TGTGCCACTTCGCCCAATGGAGGGGAAAAACTGTTTTTT; CDR3aa: CATSPNGGEKLFF
abundance: .; j_gene: TRBJ2-1; d_gene: .; v_gene: TRBV3-1/TRBV3-2; CDR3nt: TGTGCCAGCAGCCAAGTTTGGCCACAGGGCTCCTACAATGAGCAGTTCTTC; CDR3aa: CASSQVWPQGSYNEQFF
abundance: .; j_gene: TRBJ1-2; d_gene: .; v_gene: TRBV19; CDR3nt: TGTGCCAGTAGTATATCGACAAGCTATGGCTACACCTTC; CDR3aa: CASSISTSYGYTF
abundance: .; j_gene: TRBJ2-1; d_gene: .; v_gene: TRBV2; CDR3nt: TGTGCCAGCAGTGAAGCGTTGGGGGCTTGGTACAATGAGCAGTTCTTC; CDR3aa: CASSEALGAWYNEQFF
abundance: .; j_gene: TRBJ2-7; d_gene: .; v_gene: TRBV18; CDR3nt: TGTGCCAGCTCAGGAGGGATGGCCGAGCAGTACTTC; CDR3aa: CASSGGMAEQYF
abundance: .; j_gene: TRBJ2-7; d_gene: TRBD2; v_gene: TRBV28; CDR3nt: TGTGCCAGCCCACCTCCCCGGACTAGCGGCACCTCCTACGAGCAGTACTTC; CDR3aa: CASPPPRTSGTSYEQYF
abundance: .; j_gene: TRBJ2-7; d_gene: TRBD2; v_gene: TRBV3-1/TRBV3-2; CDR3nt: TGTGCCAGCAGCCCAACCTTAAGCGGGGGGCACCCCTACGAGCAGTACTTC; CDR3aa: CASSPTLSGGHPYEQYF
abundance: .; j_gene: TRBJ2-7; d_gene: TRBD2; v_gene: TRBV7-8; CDR3nt: TGTGCCAGCAGCGGCACGGGGGGTGGGTCCTACGAGCAGTACTTC; CDR3aa: CASSGTGGGSYEQYF
abundance: .; j_gene: TRBJ2-2; d_gene: TRBD2; v_gene: TRBV7-9; CDR3nt: TGTGCCAGCAGCTTAACGGCGGGGGGAAACACCGGGGAGCTGTTTTTT; CDR3aa: CASSLTAGGNTGELFF
abundance: .; j_gene: TRBJ2-2; d_gene: TRBD1; v_gene: TRBV6-5; CDR3nt: TGTGCCAGCAGACGACAGGGGGCCGGCGGGGAGCTGTTTTTT; CDR3aa: CASRRQGAGGELFF
abundance: .; j_gene: TRBJ1-2; d_gene: TRBD1; v_gene: TRBV9; CDR3nt: TGTGCCAGTGCGATTTCGGGACAGCAATACAACTATGGCTACACCTTC; CDR3aa: CASAISGQQYNYGYTF
abundance: .; j_gene: TRBJ1-1; d_gene: .; v_gene: TRBV9; CDR3nt: TGTGCCAGCAGCTCAGGGGTGGTCATGAACACTGAAGCTTTCTTT; CDR3aa: CASSSGVVMNTEAFF
abundance: .; j_gene: TRBJ1-2; d_gene: TRBD1; v_gene: TRBV5-1; CDR3nt: TGCGCCAGCAGCCCAGACAGGGGTTTAGGCTATGGCTACACCTTC; CDR3aa: CASSPDRGLGYGYTF
abundance: .; j_gene: TRBJ2-5; d_gene: .; v_gene: TRBV5-1; CDR3nt: TGCGCCAGCAGCTGGGTAGCGCGCTCCCAAGAGACCCAGTACTTC; CDR3aa: CASSWVARSQETQYF
abundance: few; j_gene: TRBJ1-5; d_gene: .; v_gene: TRBV27; CDR3nt: TGTGCCAGCAGTTCGACAGGCAATCAGCCCCAGCATTTT; CDR3aa: CASSSTGNQPQHF
abundance: .; j_gene: TRBJ2-1; d_gene: .; v_gene: TRBV6-5; CDR3nt: TGTGCCAGCAGTTACTTACACAATCCCCCATACAATGAGCAGTTCTTC; CDR3aa: CASSYLHNPPYNEQFF
abundance: .; j_gene: TRBJ2-3; d_gene: .; v_gene: TRBV4-3; CDR3nt: TGCGCCAGCAGCCAAGATTGGAGGGGTTTCACAGATACGCAGTATTTT; CDR3aa: CASSQDWRGFTDTQYF
abundance: .; j_gene: TRBJ2-7; d_gene: TRBD2; v_gene: TRBV3-1/TRBV3-2; CDR3nt: TGTGCCAGCAGCCCCCGGGACTACCCATACGAGCAGTACTTC; CDR3aa: CASSPRDYPYEQYF
abundance: .; j_gene: TRBJ2-5; d_gene: .; v_gene: TRBV5-1; CDR3nt: TGCGCCAGCAGCTGGAGGGACAGCTCCCAAGAGACCCAGTACTTC; CDR3aa: CASSWRDSSQETQYF
abundance: .; j_gene: TRBJ2-5; d_gene: TRBD2; v_gene: TRBV6-6; CDR3nt: TGTGCCAGCAGTTCCGGAAGGGTAGCGGGGGAAGAGACCCAGTACTTC; CDR3aa: CASSSGRVAGEETQYF
abundance: .; j_gene: TRBJ2-7; d_gene: .; v_gene: TRBV9; CDR3nt: TGTGCCAGCAGCTCCTACCCCACTACGGGTGAGCAGTACTTC; CDR3aa: CASSSYPTTGEQYF
abundance: .; j_gene: TRBJ2-3; d_gene: TRBD1; v_gene: TRBV5-1; CDR3nt: TGCGCCAGCAGCTCCGGGACAGGGAACACAGATACGCAGTATTTT; CDR3aa: CASSSGTGNTDTQYF
abundance: .; j_gene: TRBJ1-3; d_gene: .; v_gene: TRBV5-4; CDR3nt: TGTGCCAGCAGCTTGACCGGGGGGTTGCTTGGAAACACCATATATTTT; CDR3aa: CASSLTGGLLGNTIYF
abundance: .; j_gene: TRBJ2-2; d_gene: .; v_gene: TRBV2; CDR3nt: TGTGCCAGCAGCCGACAGGCGTCGAACACCGGGGAGCTGTTTTTT; CDR3aa: CASSRQASNTGELFF
abundance: .; j_gene: TRBJ2-2; d_gene: .; v_gene: TRBV9; CDR3nt: TGTGCCAGCAGCGCTGAGACACAAGCCGGGGAGCTGTTTTTT; CDR3aa: CASSAETQAGELFF
abundance: .; j_gene: TRBJ2-1; d_gene: TRBD2; v_gene: TRBV19; CDR3nt: TGTGCCAGTAGTATACCCCGGTGGGCTAGCGGGGGCGAAGATGAGCAGTTCTTC; CDR3aa: CASSIPRWASGGEDEQFF
abundance: .; j_gene: TRBJ2-7; d_gene: .; v_gene: TRBV7-9; CDR3nt: TGTGCCAGCAGCTTAAGGGGGGGGCTCGACGAGCAGTACTTC; CDR3aa: CASSLRGGLDEQYF
abundance: .; j_gene: TRBJ2-1; d_gene: TRBD1; v_gene: TRBV30; CDR3nt: TGTGCCTGGAGTTTAGCACAGGGGGCGGACAATGAGCAGTTCTTC; CDR3aa: CAWSLAQGADNEQFF
abundance: .; j_gene: TRBJ1-1; d_gene: .; v_gene: TRBV30; CDR3nt: TGTGCCTGGAGGAGGGTGCAGAACACTGAAGCTTTCTTT; CDR3aa: CAWRRVQNTEAFF
abundance: .; j_gene: TRBJ2-2; d_gene: TRBD2; v_gene: TRBV7-2; CDR3nt: TGTGCCAGCAGCCCAGGACTAGCGGGGGGCCTTAACACCGGGGAGCTGTTTTTT; CDR3aa: CASSPGLAGGLNTGELFF
abundance: .; j_gene: TRBJ2-2; d_gene: TRBD2; v_gene: TRBV7-9; CDR3nt: TGTGCCAGCAGCTTAAGGCTAGCGGGGTACGACACCGGGGAGCTGTTTTTT; CDR3aa: CASSLRLAGYDTGELFF
abundance: .; j_gene: TRBJ2-2; d_gene: .; v_gene: TRBV7-6; CDR3nt: TGTGCCAGCAGCTTAGCGCGGAGTGGCGGCACCGGGGAGCTGTTTTTT; CDR3aa: CASSLARSGGTGELFF
abundance: .; j_gene: TRBJ1-6; d_gene: .; v_gene: TRBV6-2/TRBV6-3; CDR3nt: TGTGCCAGCAGCAACGACGGGTCGTCACCCCTCCACTTT; CDR3aa: CASSNDGSSPLHF
abundance: .; j_gene: TRBJ1-2; d_gene: .; v_gene: TRBV24-1; CDR3nt: TGTGCCACCAGTGCCCGAGGGTGGACGGGGGGCTACACCTTC; CDR3aa: CATSARGWTGGYTF
abundance: .; j_gene: TRBJ1-1; d_gene: .; v_gene: TRBV5-1; CDR3nt: TGCGCCAGCAGCGAAGTCCTAGGCACTGAAGCTTTCTTT; CDR3aa: CASSEVLGTEAFF
abundance: .; j_gene: TRBJ1-3; d_gene: .; v_gene: TRBV4-1; CDR3nt: TGCGCCAGCAGCCAACCGGGGGACTTTAGCTCTGGAAACACCATATATTTT; CDR3aa: CASSQPGDFSSGNTIYF
abundance: .; j_gene: TRBJ1-1; d_gene: TRBD1; v_gene: TRBV7-3; CDR3nt: TGTGCCAGCAGTTCAGACAGGGACGGTAAAGCTTTCTTT; CDR3aa: CASSSDRDGKAFF
abundance: .; j_gene: TRBJ1-4; d_gene: .; v_gene: TRBV7-9; CDR3nt: TGTGCCAGCAGCTTAGCGGCGGGGGGCAAGGAAAAACTGTTTTTT; CDR3aa: CASSLAAGGKEKLFF
abundance: .; j_gene: TRBJ2-1; d_gene: TRBD1; v_gene: TRBV11-3; CDR3nt: TGTGCCAGCAGCTTAGACGGGACAGGGAATGAGCAGTTCTTC; CDR3aa: CASSLDGTGNEQFF